These 21 T cell receptor beta chains originate from one sample sequenced in a study of control samples from healthy donors and cancer patients. Method: immunoSEQ multiplex PCR; TCRdb's copy keeps in-frame clones and lacks some. There are over 100,000 clones in the sample; about nine tenths occur only once, and around 6% lies in the top ten. The sample consisted of blood. These receptors were collected from a man between 18 and 35 years old in good health.

The gene calls are TRBV6-5 and TRBJ2-7, with 7 bases aligning to TRBD2. The CDR3 runs 14 residues. The V gene's germline CDR1 is MNHEY and CDR2 SVGAGI. With V trimmed by 5 bases and J by 1 base, 5 bases remained unmatched. The CDR3 DNA reads TGTGCCAGCAGTAGGAGCGGGGTTTCCTACGAGCAGTACTTC. Its translation is CASSRSGVSYEQYF.

The chain combines TRBV28 with TRBJ2-2; 9 bases agree with TRBD2. The CDR3 spans 16 residues. The trim removed 6 bases at V and 1 base at J, leaving 6 bases unmatched. The V gene's germline CDR1 is MDHEN and CDR2 SYDVKM. The CDR3 bases are TGTGCCAGCAGCCGGAGAGCGGGGGGGAACACCGGGGAGCTGTTTTTT. Its translation is CASSRRAGGNTGELFF.

V usage is TRBV21-1 and J usage is TRBJ2-6; the listed D gene, TRBD1, was not tested against the DNA. TRBV21-1 is listed as a pseudogene. This CDR3 comprises 21 residues. The CDR3 is CASSPQGAGENRHSGANVLTF. The CDR3 DNA is TGTGCCAGCAGTCCTCAGGGGGCTGGAGAAAACCGACACTCTGGGGCCAACGTCCTGACTTTC.

The V gene is TRBV19, the J gene TRBJ2-1; a possible D gene is TRBD1 (5 bases). In germline, CDR1 is LNHDA, CDR2 SQIVND (reference sequence). The V end was cut by 3 bases, the J end by 1 base, with 10 bases between. There are 15 residues in the CDR3. The CDR3 DNA follows: TGTGCCAGTAGTATTCTCCAGGGTTCCTACAATGAGCAGTTCTTC. It codes for CASSILQGSYNEQFF.

The CDR3 DNA follows: TGTGCCAGCGCCGGACAGACCAATGAAAAACTGTTTTTT. It codes for CASAGQTNEKLFF. The chain carries TRBV2 and TRBJ1-4; tentative D call: TRBD1 (6 bases). The CDR3 has 13 amino acids. Trimming left V 8 bases short and J 5 bases short, with 12 bases between. Germline-derived CDR1 and CDR2 are SNHLY and FYNNEI.

The V and J genes are TRBV3-1 (or the pseudogene TRBV3-2) and TRBJ2-2, with a possible D match to TRBD2 (5 bases). The germline CDR1 and CDR2 sequences are LGHDT and YNNKEL (reference sequence). The CDR3 consists of 17 residues. Trimming pared 0 bases from V and 4 bases from J, leaving 15 bases between. CDR3 region: CASSQEILAETTGELFF. CDR3 DNA sequence: TGTGCCAGCAGCCAAGAGATCCTAGCAGAGACCACCGGGGAGCTGTTTTTT.

This sequence joins TRBV2 and TRBJ2-2; D is undetermined. Germline V gives CDR1 SNHLY, CDR2 FYNNEI. V was pared by 6 bases and J by 4 bases, with 12 bases between. The CDR3 sequence is 14 residues long. In nucleotides, the CDR3 is TGTGCCAGCAGCCCACTAATTGGCACCGGGGAGCTGTTTTTT. Translation gives CASSPLIGTGELFF.

This clone was picked up one time. This sequence joins TRBV9 and TRBJ2-3, with 7 bases matching TRBD2. The CDR3 loop spans 16 amino acids. V lost 0 bases and J lost 2; bases outside the gene matches: 6. The germline V gene encodes CDR1 SGDLS and CDR2 YYNGEE. CDR3 residues: CASSVVYGGTTDTQYF. CDR3 DNA: TGTGCCAGCAGCGTAGTTTACGGGGGGACCACAGATACGCAGTATTTT.

The chain carries TRBV30 and TRBJ2-7; 8 bases are shared with TRBD2. There are 12 residues in the CDR3. Germline trimming cut 7 bases from V and 2 bases from J; bases unmatched to any gene: 4. Per the germline V gene, CDR1 is GTSNPN and CDR2 is SVGIG (reference sequence). The CDR3, as DNA: TGTGCCTCCACTAGCGGCGCCTACGAGCAGTACTTC. Translating gives CASTSGAYEQYF.

This rearrangement joins TRBV5-4 to TRBJ2-1; 12 nucleotides match TRBD2. CDR1 is SGHNT and CDR2 is YYREEE in the germline V gene (reference sequence). This CDR3 is built from 16 residues. V dropped 4 bases and J dropped 9; count of bases not matched to a gene: 11. DNA of the CDR3: TGTGCCAGCAGCAAGACTAGCGGGGGACAAGGAATTGAGCAGTTCTTC. It codes for CASSKTSGGQGIEQFF.

V gene TRBV4-1 combines with J gene TRBJ1-1; 9 bases fit TRBD1. V was pared by 1 base and J by 4 bases, with 7 bases of the junction left unmatched. The CDR3 consists of 16 residues. Germline V gives CDR1 MGHRA, CDR2 YSYEKL. This CDR3 is CASSQGTGVGITEAFF. The CDR3 coding sequence is TGCGCCAGCAGCCAAGGGACAGGGGTTGGCATCACTGAAGCTTTCTTT.

J is TRBJ2-4 and V is TRBV28; D unclear. This CDR3 is built from 15 residues. V was clipped by 1 base and J by 3 bases, with 10 bases between them. Germline V gene data show CDR1 as MDHEN and CDR2 as SYDVKM. In DNA form, the CDR3 reads TGTGCCAGCAGTTTATTGTTAGTGGGCAAAAACATTCAGTACTTC. Amino acid sequence: CASSLLLVGKNIQYF.

The chain employs TRBV6-4 and TRBJ2-1; 7 bases line up with TRBD2. Germline V gene data show CDR1 as MRHNA and CDR2 as SNTAGT. CDR3 length equals 14 residues. V trimming: 1 base; J trimming: 10 bases; junction bases outside the gene matches: 7. The DNA of the CDR3 is TGTGCCAGCAGTGACTTAGGGGCTAGCGGCGAGCAGTTCTTC. The encoded protein is CASSDLGASGEQFF.

The chain uses TRBV11-2 and TRBJ2-5, with 8 bases matching TRBD2. This CDR3 is built from 15 residues. Germline V gene lookup returns CDR1 SGHAT and CDR2 FQNNGV. After removal of 4 bases from V and 7 bases from J, the junction contained 11 bases not matched to a gene. CDR3 bases: TGTGCCAGCAGCTCCAGCTCGGGGGGGCCCGTGACCCAGTACTTC. This gives the protein CASSSSSGGPVTQYF.

This clone was recorded once. The V gene is TRBV11-1, the J gene TRBJ2-1; TRBD2 aligns across 7 bases. The CDR3 length is 15 residues. V trimming: 3 bases; J trimming: 4 bases; junction bases outside the gene matches: 6. Germline V gene lookup returns CDR1 SGHAT and CDR2 FQDESV (reference sequence). The CDR3 DNA follows: TGTGCCAGCAGCTTGCTAGCGGTCCTTTACAATGAGCAGTTCTTC. It specifies CASSLLAVLYNEQFF.

The chain carries TRBV6-5 and TRBJ2-3; D may be TRBD1 (5 bases). V was clipped by 7 bases and J by 0 bases, with 11 bases between them. CDR1 and CDR2 from the germline V gene are MNHEY and SVGAGI. There are 14 residues in the CDR3. This CDR3 reads CASIWGSSTDTQYF. CDR3 nucleotide sequence: TGTGCCAGCATATGGGGCAGCAGCACAGATACGCAGTATTTT.

The rearrangement links TRBV2 to TRBJ1-3, with D maybe TRBD1 (5 bases). The germline V gene encodes CDR1 SNHLY and CDR2 FYNNEI. The V gene lost 5 bases and the J gene lost 2 bases, with 16 bases spanning the gap. This CDR3 contains 16 residues. CDR3 in DNA: TGTGCCAGCAGTCGGGCGGCTGGGGCTACTGGAAACACCATATATTTT. This translates into CASSRAAGATGNTIYF.

The CDR3 loop is CASSQDWGGFEQFF. The CDR3 DNA sequence: TGTGCCAGCAGCCAAGATTGGGGGGGCTTTGAGCAGTTCTTC. The chain links TRBV3-1 (or the pseudogene TRBV3-2) to TRBJ2-1; D is perhaps TRBD2 (7 bases). V was trimmed by 0 bases and J by 9 bases, leaving 12 bases between them. The CDR3 length is 14 residues. Germline values: CDR1 LGHDT, CDR2 YNNKEL (reference sequence).

The CDR3 protein is CASSLTSGGHTGELFF. CDR3 coding DNA: TGTGCCAGCAGCTTGACTAGCGGGGGGCACACCGGGGAGCTGTTTTTT. The chain has TRBV5-4 and TRBJ2-2; 12 bases align to TRBD2. Germline-derived CDR1 and CDR2 are SGHNT and YYREEE (reference sequence). Trimming cost V 1 base and J 3 bases; bases outside gene matches: 1. This CDR3 is built from 16 residues.

As for this clone: Other DNA sequences in this specimen translate into the identical CDR3. In DNA form, the CDR3 reads TGCGCCAGCAGCTTGGATAGTTCCTACAATGAGCAGTTCTTC. Translating gives CASSLDSSYNEQFF. This chain joins TRBV5-1 and TRBJ2-1; D call uncertain. Trimming shortened V by 0 bases and J by 1 base, and 5 bases separated the two germline ends. The CDR3 length is 14 residues. Germline V gene sequence: CDR1 SGHRS, CDR2 YFSETQ.

This rearrangement joins TRBV19 to TRBJ1-1; unclear D gene. The CDR3 has 13 amino acids. Germline assignment: CDR1 LNHDA and CDR2 SQIVND (reference sequence). V was cut by 4 bases and J by 1 base, with 7 bases left in between. CDR3 in DNA: TGTGCCAGTAGTAGCCAGGCGAACACTGAAGCTTTCTTT. The encoded protein is CASSSQANTEAFF.